This TCR beta chain was documented in a study of blood T cell repertoires in COVID-19. Overall study: From the United States, Italy and Spain came samples of acute and convalescent COVID-19. Nucleic acid was either cDNA or gDNA, and it came from T cells, B-cell-depleted T cells, or PBMCs.

Original analysis: Estimation of nucleated cell counts relied on the amplification of reference gene primers. Measured with immunoSEQ multiplex PCR; TCRdb has only the in-frame clones, and not every one. Clone size and the V and J calls come from that table; the DNA yielded D and trimming. The data show about 180,000 clones, about 81% seen once. This CDR3 is 15 amino acids long. CDR1 and CDR2 (germline): SGHAT, FQNNGV. The V gene end was trimmed by 6 bases and the J gene end by 5 bases; junction bases not matched to a gene: 9. This sequence joins TRBV11-2 and TRBJ2-5; TRBD2 matches 10 bases. Sequenced input: peripheral blood. The receptor comes from a woman of 80 years or more with COVID-19, enrolled during active disease. CDR3 loop: CASRPLAGDLETQYF. In DNA form, the CDR3 reads TGTGCCAGCAGACCTCTAGCGGGAGATTTGGAGACCCAGTACTTC.